Following are 17 T cell receptor beta chains from one sample sequenced in a study of T cell repertoires in cytomegalovirus infection. These receptors have no known antigen. TCRdb used MiXCR to reprocess the reads, holding one entry per CDR3 protein. Counted here are some 800,000 distinct CDR3 sequences, roughly 33% occurring once; the ten biggest clones make up around 11%. Source: cultured CD8+ T cells from PBMCs, taken from culture after CMV antigen stimulation. Receptor source: a human donor in good health (CMV status not recorded). Some clones in this sample may be carry-over from other donors' samples.

CDR3 protein: CASSSPGQGYEQYF. The CDR3 bases are TGTGCCAGCAGTTCCCCGGGACAGGGCTACGAGCAGTACTTC. V gene TRBV12-3 or TRBV12-4 combines with J gene TRBJ2-7, with 9 bases aligning to TRBD1. This CDR3 comprises 14 residues. Trimming at V came to 4 bases and at J to 3 bases, leaving 4 bases not matched to a gene.

This clonotype has at least ten counts. The chain is built from TRBV29-1 and TRBJ1-2; weak D call: TRBD1 (5 bases). With 4 bases removed from V and 4 bases from J, the gap between germline ends came to 16 bases. The CDR3 has 14 residues. The germline V gene has CDR1 SQVTM and CDR2 ANQGSEA. CDR3 nucleotides: TGCAGCGTTGGGCCATCCAGGGTTAGCTATGGCTACACCTTC. Its protein is CSVGPSRVSYGYTF.

The chain recombines TRBV24-1 with TRBJ2-3; 7 positions match TRBD1. The germline V gene has CDR1 KGHDR and CDR2 SFDVKD. The CDR3 runs to 16 residues. V dropped 3 bases and J dropped 0; count of bases not matched to a gene: 5. CDR3 region: CATSDPDRLSTDTQYF. The CDR3 nucleotides read TGTGCCACCAGTGATCCGGACAGGCTTAGCACAGATACGCAGTATTTT.

This clonotype appeared a few times. The chain combines TRBV6-1 with TRBJ2-3, with 13 bases that match TRBD2. Trimming at V came to 4 bases and at J to 4 bases, leaving 8 bases not matched to a gene. This CDR3 comprises 17 residues. Germline lookup yields CDR1 MNHNS and CDR2 SASEGT. CDR3 coding DNA: TGTGCCAGCAGTGGTACTAGCGGGGGGGTGGGCCCAGATACGCAGTATTTT. It encodes CASSGTSGGVGPDTQYF.

This clonotype was observed a handful of times. The chain employs TRBV5-6 and TRBJ2-3, with D unresolved. With 4 bases removed from V and 3 bases from J, the gap between germline ends came to 18 bases. This CDR3 has 16 residues. Looked up from germline, CDR1 is SGHDT and CDR2 is YYEEEE. The CDR3 nucleotides read TGTGCCAGCAGCCAAATTGTTATAGAGCAAACAGATACGCAGTATTTT. This encodes CASSQIVIEQTDTQYF. The variable domain in full, completed from reference TRBV5-6 and TRBJ2-3, reads DAGVTQSPTHLIKTRGQQVTLRCSPKSGHDTVSWYQQALGQGPQFIFQYYEEEERQRGNFPDRFSGHQFPNYSSELNVNALLLGDSALYLCASSQIVIEQTDTQYFGPGTRLTVL.

This clonotype was observed a single time. V is TRBV19 and J is TRBJ2-7; D might be TRBD1 (6 bases). Germline loops: CDR1 LNHDA, CDR2 SQIVND (reference sequence). The germline V and J ends were trimmed by 6 bases and 5 bases, with 14 bases remaining between them. This CDR3 region has 13 residues. CDR3 DNA: TGTGCCAGTAGCTTACAGGGAGTAGACGAGCAGTACTTC. Residues: CASSLQGVDEQYF.

This clonotype came up a few times. This chain uses TRBV19 with TRBJ1-6; tentative D call: TRBD1 (5 bases). V was trimmed by 5 bases and J by 9 bases, leaving 14 bases between them. The CDR3 consists of 14 residues. Germline loops: CDR1 LNHDA, CDR2 SQIVND (reference sequence). The CDR3 loop is CASSPGTRLSPLHF. As DNA, the CDR3 is TGTGCCAGTAGTCCCGGGACCCGCCTTTCACCCCTCCACTTT.

The genes are TRBV5-5 and TRBJ1-2, with TRBD1 matching 8 bases. Germline V CDR1 and CDR2: SGHKS, YYEKEE (reference sequence). The CDR3 consists of 16 residues. V shed 4 bases, J shed 8 bases, and the junction held 16 bases outside the gene matches. DNA for the CDR3: TGTGCCAGCAGCGTGACAGGGGAGTGGGGCGGTGGCGGCTACACCTTC. This codes for CASSVTGEWGGGGYTF.

This clonotype was picked up many times. The V call is TRBV7-8, the J call TRBJ1-2; D is perhaps TRBD1 (5 bases). CDR1 and CDR2 from the germline V gene are SGHVS and FQNEAQ. The germline V and J ends were trimmed by 8 bases and 4 bases, with 20 bases remaining between them. The CDR3 spans 15 residues. CDR3 loop: CASDQGAAAPYGYTF. CDR3 sequence (DNA): TGTGCCAGCGACCAAGGGGCGGCAGCCCCCTATGGCTACACCTTC.

A remark on this clonotype: An end of the junction does not agree with germline; a read error may underlie this. CDR3 coding DNA: TGTGCCAGCAGCTCGGGAGACAGGACATTTAGCAATCAGTCCCAGCATTTT. As protein: CASSSGDRTFSNQSQHF. This sequence joins TRBV28 and TRBJ1-5, with a tentative D call TRBD1 (6 bases). The CDR3 totals 17 residues. The germline gives CDR1 MDHEN, CDR2 SYDVKM.

This clonotype showed up just a few times. The rearrangement joins TRBV5-1 to TRBJ1-2; D is uncertain. Trimming stripped 4 bases from V and 3 bases from J, with 13 bases between. CDR3 size: 14 residues. The germline gives CDR1 SGHRS, CDR2 YFSETQ. In DNA, the CDR3 is TGCGCCAGCAGCCCGGGTGGCGGGGACTATGGCTACACCTTC. The encoded protein is CASSPGGGDYGYTF.

This clonotype was seen a handful of times. The chain employs TRBV5-1 and TRBJ1-1, with a possible D match to TRBD1 (5 bases). Looked up from germline, CDR1 is SGHRS and CDR2 is YFSETQ. This CDR3 has 14 amino acids. Trimming took off 7 bases at V and 1 base at J, with 14 bases between the two ends. The CDR3 sequence: CASRGRGPNTEAFF. The CDR3 DNA reads as TGCGCCAGCCGGGGGAGGGGACCGAACACTGAAGCTTTCTTT.

This chain connects TRBV6-1 to TRBJ1-1, with D unclear. CDR1 MNHNS and CDR2 SASEGT come from the germline V gene. There are 14 residues in the CDR3. V shed 8 bases and J shed 0 bases, with 13 bases lying between them. The CDR3 bases are TGTGCCAGCTCCAAGAAGGAAGTGAACACTGAAGCTTTCTTT. Translating gives CASSKKEVNTEAFF.

The chain has TRBV27 and TRBJ2-1, with a weak D call TRBD1 (6 bases). The CDR3 length is 19 residues. V dropped 7 bases and J dropped 0 bases, with 25 bases sitting between them. CDR1 and CDR2 (germline): MNHEY, SMNVEV (reference sequence). The CDR3 loop reads CASKPLSRGTVSSYNEQFF. The CDR3 DNA follows: TGTGCCAGCAAACCCCTCAGCAGGGGCACTGTGAGCTCCTACAATGAGCAGTTCTTC.

This clonotype was seen a few times. This sequence joins TRBV12-3 or TRBV12-4 and TRBJ1-5; D gene ambiguous. CDR3 length: 16 amino acids. The V gene lost 6 bases and the J gene lost 0 bases, with 15 bases spanning the gap. This CDR3 reads CASRPFSGDSNQPQHF. The CDR3 nucleotides are TGTGCCAGCAGGCCATTCAGTGGGGATAGCAATCAGCCCCAGCATTTT.

This chain links TRBV20-1 with TRBJ2-1, with 10 bases identical to TRBD2. The trim removed 4 bases at V and 4 bases at J, leaving 4 bases unmatched. Germline V gives CDR1 DFQATT, CDR2 SNEGSKA (reference sequence). This CDR3 comprises 14 residues. CDR3 bases: TGCAGTGCTACCGGGACTAGCGATTACAATGAGCAGTTCTTC. Translated, it gives CSATGTSDYNEQFF.

Turning to this clonotype: The junction shows a germline mismatch at one end, possibly a read error. This rearrangement joins TRBV5-4 to TRBJ2-3, with 11 bases matching TRBD2. The CDR3 runs 18 residues. Germline CDR1 is SGHNT and CDR2 is YYREEE (reference sequence). The CDR3 is CASSSELAGGPGTDRQYF. The CDR3 region has the DNA TGTGCCAGCAGCTCGGAATTAGCGGGGGGGCCGGGCACAGATAGGCAGTATTTT. Full variable domain (missing parts from reference TRBV5-4 and TRBJ2-3): ETGVTQSPTHLIKTRGQQVTLRCSSQSGHNTVSWYQQALGQGPQFIFQYYREEENGRGNFPPRFSGLQFPNYSSELNVNALELDDSALYLCASSSELAGGPGTDRQYFGPGTRLTVL.